This T cell receptor beta chain appears in the sequencing data of a study of T cell changes during pregnancy in multiple sclerosis. Germline CDR1 and CDR2: SGHVS and FNYEAQ. This CDR3 contains 14 residues. V was clipped by 5 bases and J by 7 bases; unmatched bases: 6. Sequenced by immunoSEQ multiplex PCR; TCRdb stores in-frame clones only, minus some. The sample consists of 30,000 to 40,000 clones, around 94% of them appearing once. This sample comprised CD8+ T cells from peripheral blood mononuclear cells, obtained in the third trimester of pregnancy. The chain employs TRBV7-6 and TRBJ2-2, with TRBD1 identical over 8 bases. The receptor was derived from a female donor with multiple sclerosis, enrolled in a pregnancy study. The CDR3 bases are TGTGCCAGCAGCGCCAGGGGGCGCGACGGGGAGCTGTTTTTT. Translation gives CASSARGRDGELFF. The complete variable domain, with remaining parts taken from reference TRBV7-6 and TRBJ2-2, reads GAGVSQSPRYKVTKRGQDVALRCDPISGHVSLYWYRQALGQGPEFLTYFNYEAQQDKSGLPNDRFSAERPEGSISTLTIQRTEQRDSAMYRCASSARGRDGELFFGEGSRLTVL.